A selection of T cell receptor beta chains follows, all from one sample in a study of cytomegalovirus exposure and HLA in healthy donors. Sequenced by immunoSEQ multiplex PCR; TCRdb stores in-frame clones only, minus some. The table records some 120,000 clones, roughly 77% of them present only once. The specimen sequenced was PBMCs. These receptors all come from a man aged 35-49 years in good health and CMV-seronegative. The CDR3 runs from the conserved cysteine through the conserved F or W. The D gene is left open where the match is weak. Clone size, where shown, is once, few, many, or a class for clones that have expanded.

clone_size,d_call,v_call,j_call,cdr3_aa,cdr3_nt
.,TRBD1,TRBV7-3,TRBJ1-1,CASSEGANTEAFF,TGTGCCAGCAGCGAGGGGGCGAACACTGAAGCTTTCTTT
.,.,TRBV11-3,TRBJ2-3,CASSLVALLARSRYF,TGTGCCAGCAGCTTAGTTGCCCTTCTAGCCCGGTCCCGGTATTTT
.,TRBD1,TRBV19,TRBJ2-1,CASREDRSSYNEQFF,TGTGCCAGTAGGGAGGACAGGAGCTCCTACAATGAGCAGTTCTTC
.,TRBD2,TRBV29-1,TRBJ2-3,CSVVSSGYTDTQYF,TGCAGCGTTGTATCTAGCGGATACACAGATACGCAGTATTTT
.,TRBD2,TRBV2,TRBJ2-3,CASTAGLAGTDTQYF,TGTGCCAGCACTGCTGGACTAGCGGGTACAGATACGCAGTATTTT
.,TRBD1,TRBV29-1,TRBJ1-1,CSAKTGGFMNTEAFF,TGCAGCGCCAAGACAGGGGGCTTTATGAACACTGAAGCTTTCTTT
once,TRBD1,TRBV4-2,TRBJ2-1,CASSQTQDRAHEQFF,TGTGCCAGCAGCCAAACCCAGGACAGGGCACATGAGCAGTTCTTC
.,TRBD1,TRBV5-4,TRBJ1-1,CASSLEGTVRTEAFF,TGTGCCAGCAGCTTGGAAGGGACAGTCCGCACTGAAGCTTTCTTT
.,TRBD2,TRBV7-2,TRBJ2-1,CASSLESGRVDEQFF,TGTGCCAGCAGCTTGGAAAGCGGGAGGGTGGATGAGCAGTTCTTC
once,TRBD1,TRBV10-1,TRBJ2-7,CASSEPDRGYYEQYF,TGCGCCAGCAGTGAGCCGGACAGGGGGTACTACGAGCAGTACTTC
.,TRBD1,TRBV28,TRBJ1-1,CASRHTGTGGNTEAFF,TGTGCCAGCAGGCACACCGGGACAGGGGGGAACACTGAAGCTTTCTTT
few,TRBD1,TRBV7-2,TRBJ1-2,CASSLRGQGYTF,TGTGCCAGCAGCTTAAGGGGACAGGGTTACACCTTC
.,TRBD2,TRBV2,TRBJ2-3,CASRGLAGNTDTQYF,TGTGCCAGCAGAGGACTAGCGGGAAACACAGATACGCAGTATTTT
.,TRBD1,TRBV4-3,TRBJ2-6,CASSQIQGASSGANVLTF,TGCGCCAGCAGCCAAATACAGGGGGCAAGCTCTGGGGCCAACGTCCTGACTTTC
.,.,TRBV2,TRBJ1-1,CASSEQGYTEAFF,TGTGCCAGCAGTGAACAGGGGTACACTGAAGCTTTCTTT
.,.,TRBV10-3,TRBJ1-1,CAIGAGGMNTEAFF,TGTGCCATAGGAGCAGGAGGGATGAACACTGAAGCTTTCTTT
.,.,TRBV6-5,TRBJ1-1,CASSYSRVAREAFF,TGTGCCAGCAGTTACTCGCGGGTGGCGCGTGAAGCTTTCTTT
few,.,TRBV29-1,TRBJ2-1,CSVRGAMDNEQFF,TGCAGCGTCAGGGGGGCGATGGACAATGAGCAGTTCTTC
.,TRBD1,TRBV13,TRBJ1-4,CASSPQGAGLFF,TGTGCCAGCAGCCCACAGGGGGCAGGACTGTTTTTT
.,.,TRBV5-1,TRBJ2-5,CASSPGGRGRQETQYF,TGCGCCAGCAGCCCGGGGGGCCGCGGCCGCCAAGAGACCCAGTACTTC
.,.,TRBV6-1,TRBJ2-5,CASSELFSGAYQETQYF,TGTGCCAGCAGTGAACTTTTTAGCGGTGCGTACCAAGAGACCCAGTACTTC
few,.,TRBV5-1,TRBJ2-7,CASSLPDSTYEQYF,TGCGCCAGCAGCTTACCCGACAGTACCTACGAGCAGTACTTC
.,TRBD1,TRBV18,TRBJ2-7,CASSFTRAGGFYEQYF,TGTGCCAGCTCTTTCACTAGGGCAGGGGGATTCTACGAGCAGTACTTC
.,TRBD2,TRBV5-4,TRBJ2-3,CASRVRTSGGTDTQYF,TGTGCCAGCCGCGTTCGGACTAGCGGGGGCACAGATACGCAGTATTTT
.,TRBD2,TRBV6-5,TRBJ2-7,CASTPTSGYEQYF,TGTGCCAGCACCCCGACTAGCGGGTACGAGCAGTACTTC
.,.,TRBV6-5,TRBJ2-2,CASGYGEATGELFF,TGTGCCAGCGGTTATGGGGAGGCCACCGGGGAGCTGTTTTTT
few,.,TRBV11-3,TRBJ2-3,CASSLGGLSPPTDTQYF,TGTGCCAGCAGCTTAGGTGGCCTCTCTCCCCCAACAGATACGCAGTATTTT
.,.,TRBV15,TRBJ2-7,CATGPVGGYEQYF,TGTGCCACCGGACCCGTGGGGGGCTACGAGCAGTACTTC
.,TRBD1,TRBV9,TRBJ1-2,CASSGTGGGDYGYTF,TGTGCCAGCAGCGGAACAGGGGGTGGCGACTATGGCTACACCTTC
few,.,TRBV18,TRBJ2-3,CASSERLETDTQYF,TGTGCCAGCTCGGAAAGACTAGAAACAGATACGCAGTATTTT
.,TRBD2,TRBV7-9,TRBJ2-3,CASSTASGETDTQYF,TGTGCCAGCAGCACTGCTAGCGGGGAAACAGATACGCAGTATTTT
.,.,TRBV5-1,TRBJ1-1,CASSPSTVNTEAFF,TGCGCCAGCAGCCCATCCACAGTAAACACTGAAGCTTTCTTT
.,.,TRBV5-5,TRBJ1-2,CASSLFLGEEYGYTF,TGTGCCAGCAGCTTGTTTCTGGGAGAGGAATATGGCTACACCTTC
.,TRBD1,TRBV2,TRBJ2-1,CASRGQGAGQFF,TGTGCCAGCAGGGGACAGGGGGCCGGGCAGTTCTTC
.,TRBD1,TRBV19,TRBJ2-5,CASSTLQDRAETQYF,TGTGCCAGTAGTACGCTACAGGACAGGGCGGAGACCCAGTACTTC
.,.,TRBV20-1,TRBJ2-1,CSAAGYNEQFF,TGCAGTGCCGCAGGTTACAATGAGCAGTTCTTC
.,TRBD2,TRBV28,TRBJ2-1,CASTTRLAGLDEQFF,TGTGCCAGCACCACACGACTAGCGGGGCTCGATGAGCAGTTCTTC
.,TRBD2,TRBV25-1,TRBJ2-2,CASSEALERGVNGELFF,TGTGCCAGCAGTGAAGCGCTGGAGCGGGGGGTGAACGGGGAGCTGTTTTTT
.,TRBD2,TRBV19,TRBJ2-7,CASSIGGNLVYEQYF,TGTGCCAGTAGTATCGGGGGGAACTTGGTTTACGAGCAGTACTTC
.,.,TRBV9,TRBJ2-7,CASRREQYF,TGTGCCAGCAGGAGGGAGCAGTACTTC
.,TRBD2,TRBV28,TRBJ2-7,CASERLAGGDEQYF,TGTGCCAGCGAAAGACTAGCGGGAGGCGACGAGCAGTACTTC
.,.,TRBV28,TRBJ2-1,CASSKTTGSSYNEQFF,TGTGCCAGCAGTAAAACTACAGGGAGCTCCTACAATGAGCAGTTCTTC
.,.,TRBV6-5,TRBJ2-2,CASSYSIPGTGELFF,TGTGCCAGCAGTTACTCGATTCCAGGGACCGGGGAGCTGTTTTTT
.,.,TRBV7-6,TRBJ1-3,CASSSSGTIYF,TGTGCCAGCAGCTCCTCCGGCACCATATATTTT
.,.,TRBV28,TRBJ2-3,CASSFQRQTQYF,TGTGCCAGCAGTTTCCAACGACAGACACAGTATTTT
.,TRBD2,TRBV7-8,TRBJ2-7,CASSYRRTSGRALGLEQYF,TGTGCCAGCAGCTACCGACGAACTAGCGGGAGGGCCTTAGGCCTCGAGCAGTACTTC
.,TRBD2,TRBV5-6,TRBJ2-3,CASSPSGRGTDTQYF,TGTGCCAGCAGCCCTAGCGGGAGGGGCACAGATACGCAGTATTTT
few,TRBD2,TRBV7-3,TRBJ2-3,CASSPVAGGTDTQYF,TGTGCCAGCAGCCCAGTAGCGGGAGGCACAGATACGCAGTATTTT
.,TRBD1,TRBV5-1,TRBJ1-1,CASSSNPGQKNTEAFF,TGCGCCAGCAGCTCAAACCCGGGACAGAAGAACACTGAAGCTTTCTTT